The 27 T cell receptor beta chains presented below share a single source sample, sequenced in a study of T cell responses to AZD1222 COVID-19 vaccine. Using immunoSEQ multiplex PCR, the repertoire was profiled, and TCRdb retains in-frame clones only, with some absent. The table lists approximately 110,000 clones, roughly 90% of them singletons. The sample consisted of peripheral blood, taken on day 0 of AZD1222 vaccination. The receptors derive from an adult in good health.

V is TRBV6-5 and J is TRBJ1-1, with a possible D match to TRBD1 (5 bases). V lost 5 bases and J lost 7, with 14 bases in between. Germline V gene lookup returns CDR1 MNHEY and CDR2 SVGAGI. The CDR3 covers 13 residues. The CDR3 region is CASSRGPGVEAFF. CDR3 DNA: TGTGCCAGCAGTCGGGGACCGGGGGTTGAAGCTTTCTTT.

The chain combines TRBV28 with TRBJ1-1; the D is unclear. The CDR3 loop spans 12 amino acids. CDR1 MDHEN and CDR2 SYDVKM come from the germline V gene. V dropped 6 bases and J dropped 5 bases, with 10 bases sitting between them. Here the CDR3 DNA reads TGTGCCAGCAGAATAGCCGGGACTGAAGCTTTCTTT. This gives the protein CASRIAGTEAFF. Based on the CDR3 plus reference TRBV28 and TRBJ1-1, the full variable domain is DVKVTQSSRYLVKRTGEKVFLECVQDMDHENMFWYRQDPGLGLRLIYFSYDVKMKEKGDIPEGYSVSREKKERFSLILESASTNQTSMYLCASRIAGTEAFFGQGTRLTVV.

The chain uses TRBV28 and TRBJ2-7; TRBD2 agrees at 7 bases. The germline V gene encodes CDR1 MDHEN and CDR2 SYDVKM. There are 16 residues in the CDR3. The trim removed 1 base at V and 0 bases at J, leaving 6 bases unmatched. The CDR3 protein is CASSLSHGGYSYEQYF. CDR3 bases: TGTGCCAGCAGTTTATCCCACGGGGGGTACTCCTACGAGCAGTACTTC.

This sequence joins TRBV5-4 and TRBJ1-5; 8 bases are a match to TRBD1. V dropped 3 bases and J dropped 6; count of bases not matched to a gene: 8. This CDR3 is built from 15 residues. Germline V gene lookup returns CDR1 SGHNT and CDR2 YYREEE (reference sequence). CDR3 residues: CASSSPGQVFQPQHF. The CDR3 DNA is TGTGCCAGCAGCTCCCCGGGACAGGTTTTTCAGCCCCAGCATTTT. The variable domain in full, with the rest retrieved from reference TRBV5-4 and TRBJ1-5, is ETGVTQSPTHLIKTRGQQVTLRCSSQSGHNTVSWYQQALGQGPQFIFQYYREEENGRGNFPPRFSGLQFPNYSSELNVNALELDDSALYLCASSSPGQVFQPQHFGDGTRLSIL.

This chain links TRBV4-1 with TRBJ1-1, with D perhaps matching TRBD1 (5 bases). V was pared by 4 bases and J by 3 bases, with 12 bases between. The CDR3 extends over 14 amino acids. Germline assignment: CDR1 MGHRA and CDR2 YSYEKL. The CDR3 bases are TGCGCCAGCAGCCCTAACCGGGACGACACTGAAGCTTTCTTT. Translating gives CASSPNRDDTEAFF.

The V and J genes are TRBV19 and TRBJ2-3, with 8 positions matching TRBD2. The V gene end was trimmed by 5 bases and the J gene end by 2 bases; junction bases not matched to a gene: 9. The CDR3 consists of 16 residues. Germline CDR1 and CDR2: LNHDA and SQIVND (reference sequence). This CDR3 is CASSPGGGPYTDTQYF. The CDR3 nucleotides are TGTGCCAGTAGTCCGGGCGGGGGGCCTTACACAGATACGCAGTATTTT.

This chain connects TRBV5-1 to TRBJ2-1; D possibly corresponds to TRBD2 (5 bases). Per germline, CDR1 SGHRS and CDR2 YFSETQ. CDR3 length equals 15 residues. The germline V and J ends were trimmed by 2 bases and 2 bases, with 11 bases remaining between them. CDR3 bases: TGCGCCAGCAGCTTCGGACTGGAAGCCTACAATGAGCAGTTCTTC. It translates to CASSFGLEAYNEQFF.

The chain combines TRBV28 with TRBJ1-4; D is unresolved. The CDR3 consists of 15 residues. From germline, CDR1 is MDHEN and CDR2 SYDVKM. V was trimmed by 5 bases and J by 3 bases, leaving 13 bases between them. CDR3 nucleotide sequence: TGTGCCAGCAGTGACGCCGGGAACCCTAATGAAAAACTGTTTTTT. It is translated as CASSDAGNPNEKLFF.

This clone occurred a few times. CDR3 in amino acids: CASSLQGGKETQYF. CDR3 sequence (DNA): TGTGCCAGCAGCTTACAGGGGGGCAAAGAGACCCAGTACTTC. This chain uses TRBV11-1 with TRBJ2-5, with D maybe TRBD1 (7 bases). The CDR3 loop spans 14 amino acids. Trimming stripped 2 bases from V and 3 bases from J, with 10 bases between. Germline CDR1 reads SGHAT; CDR2 reads FQDESV (reference sequence).

V usage is TRBV9 and J usage is TRBJ1-6; D not resolved. This CDR3 spans 14 amino acids. Germline V gene sequence: CDR1 SGDLS, CDR2 YYNGEE. V shed 0 bases and J shed 9 bases, with 10 bases lying between them. The CDR3 bases are TGTGCCAGCAGCGTAGGGGAGCCGTCTTCACCCCTCCACTTT. This sequence encodes CASSVGEPSSPLHF.

A single count supports this clone. The chain is built from TRBV29-1 and TRBJ1-2; D is undetermined. Trimming removed 3 bases from V and 4 bases from J, with 12 bases in between. This CDR3 spans 13 amino acids. Germline-derived CDR1 and CDR2 are SQVTM and ANQGSEA. The CDR3 DNA follows: TGCAGCGTTGATATCCCAGAAACCTATGGCTACACCTTC. Its translation: CSVDIPETYGYTF.

This chain links TRBV11-1 with TRBJ2-7; the D gene is possibly TRBD2 (6 bases). The CDR3 contains 15 residues. The germline gives CDR1 SGHAT, CDR2 FQDESV (reference sequence). V was cut by 5 bases and J by 2 bases, with 16 bases left in between. CDR3 region: CASSQGGTVAYEQYF. CDR3 sequence (DNA): TGTGCCAGCAGCCAAGGAGGGACCGTGGCCTACGAGCAGTACTTC.

V gene TRBV6-5 combines with J gene TRBJ1-6, with D maybe TRBD1 (5 bases). The CDR3 runs to 15 residues. The V end lost 7 bases, the J end lost 7 bases, and 17 bases lay between the germline ends. Germline CDR1 reads MNHEY; CDR2 reads SVGAGI. Here the CDR3 DNA reads TGTGCCAGCACAAAGGACATTCAGGAAAATTCACCCCTCCACTTT. It translates to CASTKDIQENSPLHF.

This chain joins TRBV27 and TRBJ2-5; TRBD2 is a possible D gene (7 bases). The V end lost 6 bases, the J end lost 1 base, and 15 bases lay between the germline ends. The germline V gene has CDR1 MNHEY and CDR2 SMNVEV (reference sequence). The CDR3 runs to 15 residues. CDR3 bases: TGTGCCAGCAGAAGTGGGGGGGCAGCCCAAGAGACCCAGTACTTC. Translated: CASRSGGAAQETQYF.

The chain couples TRBV2 to TRBJ2-1; no clear D. Trimming left V 6 bases short and J 0 bases short, with 9 bases between. The germline gives CDR1 SNHLY, CDR2 FYNNEI. The CDR3 totals 14 residues. CDR3 sequence: CASRFMGSYNEQFF. The CDR3 region has the DNA TGTGCCAGCAGATTTATGGGCTCCTACAATGAGCAGTTCTTC.

The rearrangement uses TRBV19 and TRBJ1-1; D not resolved. The CDR3 extends over 12 amino acids. The V end lost 4 bases, the J end lost 3 bases, and 6 bases lay between the germline ends. Germline-derived CDR1 and CDR2 are LNHDA and SQIVND (reference sequence). The chain's CDR3 is CASSTVYTEAFF. The CDR3 bases are TGTGCCAGTAGTACCGTGTACACTGAAGCTTTCTTT.

V gene TRBV13 combines with J gene TRBJ2-2; TRBD1 agrees at 7 bases. V was pared by 7 bases and J by 4 bases, with 9 bases of the junction left unmatched. The CDR3 totals 15 residues. In germline, CDR1 is PRHDT, CDR2 FYEKMQ (reference sequence). The CDR3 DNA follows: TGTGCCAGCAAACCAGGGGGTTTTTTCACCGGGGAGCTGTTTTTT. It specifies CASKPGGFFTGELFF. Combining the CDR3 with reference TRBV13 and TRBJ2-2 gives the whole variable domain AAGVIQSPRHLIKEKRETATLKCYPIPRHDTVYWYQQGPGQDPQFLISFYEKMQSDKGSIPDRFSAQQFSDYHSELNMSSLELGDSALYFCASKPGGFFTGELFFGEGSRLTVL.

Here the CDR3 reads CASSLRGKLSGELFF. The CDR3 region has the DNA TGTGCCAGCAGCTTACGCGGGAAGCTTTCCGGGGAGCTGTTTTTT. This chain uses TRBV7-2 with TRBJ2-2, with TRBD2 as a possible D gene (6 bases). This CDR3 comprises 15 residues. The V end lost 2 bases, the J end lost 6 bases, and 13 bases lay between the germline ends. Germline V gives CDR1 SGHTA, CDR2 FQGNSA.

This chain joins TRBV28 and TRBJ2-1; TRBD2 aligns across 10 bases. CDR3 length: 15 residues. In germline, CDR1 is MDHEN, CDR2 SYDVKM. Trimming took 7 bases from V and 8 from J; bases not matched to a gene: 11. The CDR3 DNA sequence: TGTGCCAGCACCCCGGCTAGCGGGAGTGGCGATGAGCAGTTCTTC. Amino acid sequence: CASTPASGSGDEQFF.

The rearrangement joins TRBV11-3 to TRBJ2-3; tentative D call: TRBD2 (6 bases). CDR3 length equals 17 residues. Trimming cost V 5 bases and J 3 bases, with 21 bases left between them. The V gene's germline CDR1 is SGHNT and CDR2 YENEEA. CDR3 sequence: CASSRGIVGGGTDTQYF. Here the CDR3 DNA reads TGTGCCAGCAGCCGAGGGATAGTCGGGGGAGGTACAGATACGCAGTATTTT.

DNA for the CDR3: TGTGCCTGGAGTAACCCCCAGGGGGACAGATACTACGAGCAGTACTTC. Translation: CAWSNPQGDRYYEQYF. The chain joins TRBV30 to TRBJ2-7, with 7 bases matching TRBD1. Losses at the gene ends were 2 bases for V and 3 bases for J; bases not matched to a gene: 13. CDR3 length: 16 amino acids. Germline lookup yields CDR1 GTSNPN and CDR2 SVGIG (reference sequence).

The chain couples TRBV19 to TRBJ1-3; no reliable D call. CDR1 and CDR2 (germline): LNHDA, SQIVND (reference sequence). Trimming shortened V by 3 bases and J by 1 base, and 13 bases separated the two germline ends. CDR3 size: 16 residues. As DNA, the CDR3 is TGTGCCAGTAGTATTGACCTCGGCAGATCTGGAAACACCATATATTTT. It codes for CASSIDLGRSGNTIYF.

The chain uses TRBV7-3 and TRBJ1-1; no reliable D call. V was shortened by 3 bases and J by 2 bases, with 7 bases between the two germline ends. CDR3 length equals 13 residues. The germline gives CDR1 SGHTA, CDR2 FQGTGA. For the CDR3, the DNA is TGTGCCAGCAGCTTGGGGTTCAACACTGAAGCTTTCTTT. Its protein is CASSLGFNTEAFF.

The rearrangement uses TRBV6-5 and TRBJ2-7, with TRBD2 matching 9 bases. This CDR3 is 15 amino acids long. Germline V gives CDR1 MNHEY, CDR2 SVGAGI. Trimming removed 9 bases from V and 5 bases from J; junction bases left unmatched: 14. As DNA, the CDR3 is TGTGCCAGAGAAGACCTAGCGGGGTCTTATCACGAGCAGTACTTC. Translated: CAREDLAGSYHEQYF.

This clone is termed large (0.1 to 1%). The chain couples TRBV5-8 to TRBJ1-2; D gene uncertain. Per the germline V gene, CDR1 is SGHTS and CDR2 is YDEGEE. The CDR3 loop spans 14 amino acids. Trimming pared 1 base from V and 3 bases from J, leaving 10 bases between. CDR3 amino acids: CASSLRATDYGYTF. The CDR3 DNA follows: TGTGCCAGCAGCTTGCGAGCGACTGACTATGGCTACACCTTC.

Regarding this clone: The same CDR3 is also encoded by other DNA sequences in this sample. The V call is TRBV5-1, the J call TRBJ1-5; D is uncertain. The V end was cut by 0 bases, the J end by 4 bases, with 8 bases between. The CDR3 extends over 14 amino acids. The germline V gene has CDR1 SGHRS and CDR2 YFSETQ. DNA of the CDR3: TGCGCCAGCAGCTTGGAGGCAGGAAATCAGCCCCAGCATTTT. It encodes CASSLEAGNQPQHF.

The V and J genes are TRBV6-5 and TRBJ2-5; no clear D gene. V lost 2 bases, J lost 9 bases, and 7 bases lay in between. There are 11 residues in the CDR3. Germline V CDR1 and CDR2: MNHEY, SVGAGI. CDR3 nucleotides: TGTGCCAGCAGTTACGTGGATGCCCAGTACTTC. This translates into CASSYVDAQYF.